These 18 T cell receptor beta chains were sequenced from one sample in a study of breast tumors, draining lymph nodes, adjacent tissues. Axillary draining lymph nodes of breast cancer patients supplied the node samples. TCRdb re-derived calls from the multiplex PCR reads in MiXCR, one entry per CDR3 protein. The sample shows 180,000 or so distinct CDR3 sequences, roughly 31% of them seen only once. The sequenced sample consisted of axillary lymph node tissue. Receptors were obtained from a female donor with breast cancer. Some clones in this sample may be carry-over from other donors' samples.

This clonotype was counted many times. The chain employs TRBV12-3 or TRBV12-4 and TRBJ2-1; 11 bases align to TRBD1. V was pared by 4 bases and J by 9 bases, with 8 bases of the junction left unmatched. The CDR3 covers 15 residues. CDR3 coding DNA: TGTGCCAGCAGTTCGCCCGGGACAGGGGGAGGTGAGCAGTTCTTC. Translating gives CASSSPGTGGGEQFF.

In the case of this clonotype: It may be a read error: a sequence one base away is much more abundant. No conserved phenylalanine or tryptophan is present at the end of the CDR3, so a read error is the likely explanation. The genes are TRBV5-6 and TRBJ1-5, with 9 positions matching TRBD1. J gave up 7 bases and V 4 bases, and 12 bases lay outside the gene matches. The CDR3 contains 16 residues. Germline CDR1 reads SGHDT; CDR2 reads YYEEEE. CDR3 nucleotide sequence: TGTGCCAGCAGCACCGGGACAGGGAATATGGGACAGCCCCAGCATTCT. Its translation is CASSTGTGNMGQPQHS.

This clonotype was detected ten times or more. The chain couples TRBV20-1 to TRBJ2-3; D is perhaps TRBD1 (5 bases). The CDR3 contains 15 residues. Germline loops: CDR1 DFQATT, CDR2 SNEGSKA (reference sequence). The germline V and J ends were trimmed by 0 bases and 5 bases, with 15 bases remaining between them. CDR3 DNA sequence: TGCAGTGCTAGAGATTTGGCAGGGATTGGAGATACGCAGTATTTT. As protein: CSARDLAGIGDTQYF.

A word on this clonotype: A junction end diverges from the germline sequence, so it may reflect a read error. This chain connects TRBV7-2 to TRBJ1-6; D is perhaps TRBD1 (6 bases). The CDR3 consists of 19 residues. Germline V lookup: CDR1 SGHTA, CDR2 FQGNSA. CDR3: CASSPGGGALGTSGRAIYF. The CDR3 region has the DNA TGTGCCAGCAGCCCAGGCGGGGGGGCCCTAGGGACTAGCGGGAGGGCCATCTACTTT. Variable domain in full (rest from reference TRBV7-2 and TRBJ1-6): GAGVSQSPSNKVTEKGKDVELRCDPISGHTALYWYRQSLGQGLEFLIYFQGNSAPDKSGLPSDRFSAERTGGSVSTLTIQRTQQEDSAVYLCASSPGGGALGTSGRAIYFGNGTRLTVT.

This rearrangement joins TRBV2 to TRBJ2-1; D not resolved. This CDR3 has 14 residues. Germline CDR1 and CDR2: SNHLY and FYNNEI. The germline V and J ends were trimmed by 2 bases and 13 bases, with 18 bases remaining between them. In DNA form, the CDR3 reads TGTGCCAGCAGTGAATCGTCCCGGTACAGTGAACAGTTCTTC. It codes for CASSESSRYSEQFF. The full variable domain, with the rest looked up from reference TRBV2 and TRBJ2-1, is EPEVTQTPSHQVTQMGQEVILRCVPISNHLYFYWYRQILGQKVEFLVSFYNNEISEKSEIFDDQFSVERPDGSNFTLKIRSTKLEDSAMYFCASSESSRYSEQFFGPGTRLTVL.

Comment on this clonotype: Possible read error: a much larger clone is one base away. The chain joins TRBV5-5 to TRBJ2-7, with a possible D match to TRBD1 (7 bases). The CDR3 loop spans 14 amino acids. Per the germline V gene, CDR1 is SGHKS and CDR2 is YYEKEE (reference sequence). The DNA of the CDR3 is TGTGTCAGCAGCCCCGGGACAGCGGGCCTCGAGCAGTACTTC. Translation gives CVSSPGTAGLEQYF.

There are a few counts of this clonotype. This may come from a read error, since a much larger clone is one base off. This chain uses TRBV7-9 with TRBJ2-5; 9 bases fit TRBD1. The CDR3 runs to 15 residues. CDR1 SEHNR and CDR2 FQNEAQ come from the germline V gene (reference sequence). CDR3 sequence reads: CASSLGQGGQETQHF. The CDR3 DNA sequence: TGTGCCAGCAGCTTGGGACAGGGTGGCCAAGAGACCCAGCACTTC.

The J gene is TRBJ1-6, the V gene TRBV28; D is unresolved. CDR3 size: 12 residues. Germline assignment: CDR1 MDHEN and CDR2 SYDVKM. V lost 6 bases, J lost 8 bases, and 8 bases lay in between. The CDR3 loop is CASSLRYSPLHF. CDR3 DNA: TGTGCCAGCAGCCTTAGATATTCACCCCTCCACTTT.

This clonotype was observed at least ten times. The chain employs TRBV19 and TRBJ1-5; 9 bases fit TRBD1. Germline loops: CDR1 LNHDA, CDR2 SQIVND (reference sequence). V lost 5 bases and J lost 5; bases outside the gene matches: 4. The CDR3 loop spans 14 amino acids. The CDR3 here is CASSPGQGHQPQHF. CDR3 sequence (DNA): TGTGCCAGTAGTCCCGGACAGGGGCATCAGCCCCAGCATTTT.

Note on this clonotype: One base away lies a much larger clone, so this may be a sequencing read error. This chain joins TRBV12-3 or TRBV12-4 and TRBJ2-3, with D maybe TRBD2 (6 bases). The CDR3 is 15 amino acids. The V end was cut by 5 bases, the J end by 1 base, with 13 bases between. Here the CDR3 reads CASSEGRPGTDTQYF. CDR3 nucleotide sequence: TGTGCCAGCAGTGAGGGGAGGCCGGGCACAGATACGCAGTATTTT.

This clonotype was detected many times. The V and J genes are TRBV2 and TRBJ1-5, with TRBD1 as a possible D gene (5 bases). V was pared by 2 bases and J by 7 bases, with 9 bases between. The germline gives CDR1 SNHLY, CDR2 FYNNEI. This CDR3 comprises 13 residues. CDR3 residues: CASSELGDQPQHF. For the CDR3, the DNA is TGTGCCAGCAGTGAACTAGGGGACCAGCCCCAGCATTTT.

The chain links TRBV11-1 to TRBJ2-5, with 8 bases that match TRBD2. J gave up 5 bases and V 1 base, and 6 bases lay outside the gene matches. The CDR3 sequence is 15 residues long. Germline V gene lookup returns CDR1 SGHAT and CDR2 FQDESV (reference sequence). CDR3 sequence (DNA): TGTGCCAGCAGCTTAGTCGGGGGGGCCATGGAGACCCAGTACTTC. Protein product: CASSLVGGAMETQYF.

The CDR3: CASSRETNSPLHF. CDR3 in DNA: TGTGCCAGCAGTAGGGAGACTAATTCACCCCTCCACTTT. The chain carries TRBV6-4 and TRBJ1-6; D gene ambiguous. The germline V gene encodes CDR1 MRHNA and CDR2 SNTAGT. This CDR3 has 13 residues. Trimming pared 5 bases from V and 6 bases from J, leaving 8 bases between.

This clonotype has a handful of counts. One base away lies a much larger clone, so this may be a sequencing read error. The V call is TRBV11-2, the J call TRBJ2-5; D ambiguous. The germline V gene has CDR1 SGHAT and CDR2 FQNNGV. CDR3 length equals 15 residues. V lost 3 bases, J lost 5 bases, and 16 bases lay in between. This CDR3 is CASSFGVGPLETQYF. The CDR3 nucleotides are TGTGCCAGCAGCTTTGGGGTCGGTCCGTTGGAGACCCAGTACTTC. The complete variable domain, with remaining parts taken from reference TRBV11-2 and TRBJ2-5, reads EAGVAQSPRYKIIEKRQSVAFWCNPISGHATLYWYQQILGQGPKLLIQFQNNGVVDDSQLPKDRFSAERLKGVDSTLKIQPAKLEDSAVYLCASSFGVGPLETQYFGPGTRLLVL.

This clonotype occurred many times. The chain has TRBV3-1 and TRBJ2-3, with no clear D. This CDR3 region has 12 residues. The germline CDR1 and CDR2 sequences are LGHDT and YNNKEL (reference sequence). Trimming took 8 bases from V and 1 from J, leaving 7 bases between them. The CDR3 is CASRGGTDTQYF. The CDR3 nucleotides are TGTGCCAGCCGCGGAGGCACAGATACGCAGTATTTT.

The chain has TRBV4-3 and TRBJ2-2; 7 nucleotides agree with TRBD2. From germline, CDR1 is LGHNA and CDR2 YSLEER. J gave up 7 bases and V 5 bases, and 13 bases lay outside the gene matches. This CDR3 contains 16 residues. The CDR3 coding sequence is TGCGCCAGCAGCGGGGGGGAGGAGGGTGTCAGCGGGGAGCTGTTTTTT. It translates to CASSGGEEGVSGELFF.

V is TRBV19 and J is TRBJ2-4; possible D gene TRBD1, 6 bases. Trimming stripped 5 bases from V and 4 bases from J, with 12 bases between. Germline V lookup: CDR1 LNHDA, CDR2 SQIVND (reference sequence). The CDR3 is made up of 14 amino acids. The CDR3 coding sequence is TGTGCCAGTAGTCCCGGACAGTCGAAAAACATTCAGTACTTC. Its protein is CASSPGQSKNIQYF.

V is TRBV28 and J is TRBJ2-1, with 8 positions matching TRBD2. Germline V lookup: CDR1 MDHEN, CDR2 SYDVKM. With V trimmed by 4 bases and J by 13 bases, 6 bases remained unmatched. The CDR3 is made up of 12 amino acids. The CDR3 DNA reads as TGTGCCAGCAGTTCCCCGACTAGCGACCAGTTCTTC. Translating it yields CASSSPTSDQFF.